This T cell receptor (beta chain) was documented in a study of shared clonotypes between healthy human individuals. Study conclusions and caveats: Deeper or shallower sequencing was expected to change how clonotypes are shared among donors.

The CDR3 runs 17 residues. The germline V gene has CDR1 WNHNN and CDR2 SYGVQD (reference sequence). Trimming cost V 0 bases and J 6 bases, with 19 bases left between them. The assay was carried out at the deep level. Produced via immunoSEQ multiplex PCR; TCRdb's table is partial and in-frame only. Counted here are some 470,000 clones, over 60% occurring once; the ten biggest clones make up under 15%. Donors, healthy HIV-negative adults, lacked recent acute infections or vaccinations. Only Caucasian adults living in Nashville, Tennessee made up the donor group. Concerning this clone: The target antigen is unknown.

The source material was PBMCs. The receptor was derived from a woman in her thirties or forties in good health. Some clones in this sample may be carry-over from other donors' samples. This sequence joins TRBV10-1 and TRBJ2-3; possible D gene TRBD1, 5 bases. CDR3 sequence (DNA): TGCGCCAGCAGTGAGTCGATTGGGGTGGACACCGCTGATACGCAGTATTTT. Protein: CASSESIGVDTADTQYF.